This TCR beta chain stems from a study of spatial heterogeneity in lung cancer. Study overall: Across the raw uncorrected reads, a unique TCR and UMI combination was observed, on average, more than ten times.

Overall study findings and caveats: Sequencing reached an estimated coverage of tumor T cells that was only around 6.6% for alpha chains and over 11% for beta chains. Intratumoral expanded alpha and beta TCR counts were found to track tumor mutation counts.

The time point is: sample taken at primary tumor resection. Samples were obtained from around 72 donors, all untreated early-stage non-small cell lung cancer patients. This clonotype showed up many times. The antigen is unknown. TCRdb analysed the 5' RACE reads with MiXCR anew, one entry per CDR3 protein. The sample includes around 26,000 distinct CDR3 sequences, under 9% seen only once; the top ten take 7.7%. The clonotype was recovered from a male donor with early-stage non-small cell lung cancer. Sequenced material: lung tumor tissue, taken at surgery.

CDR3 sequence (DNA): TGTGCCAGCAGCTCACAGGGGGTCAACGGTGGCTACACCTTC. As protein: CASSSQGVNGGYTF. The rearrangement uses TRBV7-2 and TRBJ1-2, with 8 bases fitting TRBD1. There are 14 residues in the CDR3. V shed 4 bases and J 7 bases; nucleotides not matched to a gene: 8. Germline lookup yields CDR1 SGHTA and CDR2 FQGNSA.